This paragraph covers one TCR beta chain sequence. Its antigen is unknown. Distinct nucleotide sequences in the sample also encode this CDR3. The protocol was immunoSEQ multiplex PCR, while the TCRdb copy is restricted to in-frame clones and leaves out a portion. The sample lists 950,000 to 1,100,000 clones; around 75% were seen once. With V trimmed by 4 bases and J by 2 bases, 4 bases remained unmatched. The CDR3 length is 15 residues. Looked up from germline, CDR1 is LNHDA and CDR2 is SQIVND (reference sequence). This record comes from a study of shared clonotypes between healthy human individuals. Points from the study as a whole: At large depth, rarefaction still showed sorted-subset sequencing to be incomplete.

The TCR originated in a man aged 18 to 29 in good health. This rearrangement joins TRBV19 to TRBJ1-5; 8 nucleotides agree with TRBD1. The sample comprised memory CD4+ T cells sorted from blood. The subset here: CD45RA-negative fraction. Here the CDR3 reads CASSTGQGGNQPQHF. CDR3 nucleotide sequence: TGTGCCAGTAGTACCGGACAGGGCGGCAATCAGCCCCAGCATTTT.